The 16 T cell receptor beta chains presented below share a single source sample, sequenced in a study of shared clonotypes between healthy human individuals. The data were produced by immunoSEQ multiplex PCR, yet TCRdb's version contains in-frame clones alone and is incomplete. The sample lists a few hundred thousand clones, about 65% occurring once. Source material: memory CD4+ T cells sorted from blood. Regarding subset: CD45RA-negative fraction. These receptors all come from a man aged 25 to 45 in good health.

The J gene is TRBJ2-5, the V gene TRBV5-1; no clear D. The CDR3 is made up of 13 amino acids. Trimming took off 1 base at V and 1 base at J, with 5 bases between the two ends. Germline-derived CDR1 and CDR2 are SGHRS and YFSETQ. The CDR3 DNA is TGCGCCAGCAGCTTGTTTATCCAAGAGACCCAGTACTTC. Protein product: CASSLFIQETQYF.

The chain has TRBV7-9 and TRBJ1-2; D remains unclear. CDR3 length: 17 amino acids. Germline-derived CDR1 and CDR2 are SEHNR and FQNEAQ (reference sequence). V lost 2 bases to trimming and J lost 0 bases, with 16 bases between them. CDR3 in DNA: TGTGCCAGCAGCTTATCGGGCAGGCGTATTTCTAACTATGGCTACACCTTC. Its translation: CASSLSGRRISNYGYTF.

As to this clone: Other DNA sequences in this specimen translate into the identical CDR3. The CDR3 spells CASSVRDRALEQYF. The CDR3 DNA sequence: TGCGCCAGCAGCGTCCGGGACAGGGCTCTCGAGCAGTACTTC. The chain recombines TRBV5-1 with TRBJ2-7; 9 nucleotides match TRBD1. This CDR3 is built from 14 residues. After removal of 4 bases from V and 6 bases from J, the junction contained 8 bases not matched to a gene. Germline CDR1 reads SGHRS; CDR2 reads YFSETQ.

This chain links TRBV11-2 with TRBJ2-6; D is ambiguous. The CDR3 is made up of 12 amino acids. The V end was cut by 11 bases, the J end by 0 bases, with 5 bases between. Germline V gives CDR1 SGHAT, CDR2 FQNNGV. The CDR3 sequence: CALGSGANVLTF. CDR3 coding DNA: TGTGCCCTGGGCTCTGGGGCCAACGTCCTGACTTTC.

The CDR3 protein is CASGLAAYNEQFF. The CDR3 DNA is TGTGCCAGCGGGCTAGCAGCTTACAATGAGCAGTTCTTC. The chain links TRBV28 to TRBJ2-1; D is possibly TRBD2 (5 bases). Germline V gives CDR1 MDHEN, CDR2 SYDVKM. CDR3 length: 13 amino acids. Deletions cut 8 bases from V and 4 bases from J, with 12 bases between.

This clone was seen a few times. The chain uses TRBV28 and TRBJ2-1; no reliable D call. V lost 3 bases to trimming and J lost 9 bases, with 6 bases between them. Germline CDR1 MDHEN, CDR2 SYDVKM. The CDR3 length is 11 residues. The CDR3 is CASSFFREQFF. The CDR3 DNA is TGTGCCAGCAGTTTCTTCCGTGAGCAGTTCTTC.

On this clone itself: A clone one base away is much larger, so this may be a read error. CDR3 protein: CASSYSLNTEAFF. CDR3 coding DNA: TGTGCCAGCAGTTACTCTTTGAACACTGAAGCTTTCTTT. J is TRBJ1-1 and V is TRBV6-6; D ambiguous. This CDR3 comprises 13 residues. Trimming took off 0 bases at V and 0 bases at J, with 2 bases between the two ends. Germline loops: CDR1 MNHNY, CDR2 SVGAGI (reference sequence).

This clone showed up just a few times. The V call is TRBV7-9, the J call TRBJ1-2, with D perhaps TRBD1 (5 bases). The germline CDR1 and CDR2 sequences are SEHNR and FQNEAQ (reference sequence). CDR3 length: 13 amino acids. Trimming cost V 5 bases and J 6 bases, with 13 bases left between them. The CDR3 DNA follows: TGTGCCAGCAGCAACACTCAGGGAAATGGCTACACCTTC. Protein: CASSNTQGNGYTF.

This clone was found many times. The chain has TRBV5-1 and TRBJ2-3; a possible D gene is TRBD2 (5 bases). The CDR3 extends over 15 amino acids. Deletions cut 7 bases from V and 5 bases from J, with 20 bases between. Germline V gene data show CDR1 as SGHRS and CDR2 as YFSETQ. Written as DNA, the CDR3 is TGCGCCAGCCGGGTGGCAGCGGTCGATGGAGATACGCAGTATTTT. Translated, it gives CASRVAAVDGDTQYF.

The chain carries TRBV30 and TRBJ2-7; weak D call: TRBD2 (6 bases). Per the germline V gene, CDR1 is GTSNPN and CDR2 is SVGIG (reference sequence). V lost 6 bases and J 0 bases, leaving 12 bases between the germline ends. CDR3 size: 13 residues. The CDR3 here is CACFSGSSYEQYF. The CDR3 DNA is TGTGCCTGCTTTAGCGGCTCCTCCTACGAGCAGTACTTC.

The chain joins TRBV5-1 to TRBJ2-7, with unresolved D. Germline V gene data show CDR1 as SGHRS and CDR2 as YFSETQ. The germline V and J ends were trimmed by 4 bases and 0 bases, with 20 bases remaining between them. CDR3 length: 17 residues. The CDR3 spells CASSTEKTGPSSYEQYF. The CDR3 bases are TGCGCCAGCAGCACCGAAAAAACCGGGCCCAGCTCCTACGAGCAGTACTTC.

The rearrangement joins TRBV19 to TRBJ1-5; D possibly corresponds to TRBD1 (5 bases). The ends were cut back, 0 bases at V and 2 bases at J, with 11 bases in the middle. CDR3 length equals 16 residues. Per the germline V gene, CDR1 is LNHDA and CDR2 is SQIVND (reference sequence). The CDR3 sequence: CASSIDGVGGNQPQHF. CDR3 DNA: TGTGCCAGTAGTATAGACGGGGTAGGGGGCAATCAGCCCCAGCATTTT. The variable domain in full, completed from reference TRBV19 and TRBJ1-5, reads DGGITQSPKYLFRKEGQNVTLSCEQNLNHDAMYWYRQDPGQGLRLIYYSQIVNDFQKGDIAEGYSVSREKKESFPLTVTSAQKNPTAFYLCASSIDGVGGNQPQHFGDGTRLSIL.

V is TRBV4-1 and J is TRBJ2-6, with 9 nucleotides matching TRBD1. Germline V gene data show CDR1 as MGHRA and CDR2 as YSYEKL. Trimming cost V 6 bases and J 0 bases; bases outside gene matches: 3. The CDR3 runs to 16 residues. The CDR3 region has the DNA TGCGCCAGCAGGGACAGGGGAGCCTCTGGGGCCAACGTCCTGACTTTC. It encodes CASRDRGASGANVLTF.

DNA for the CDR3: TGTGCCAGCAGCCTCCCCCGGAGCGGCACAGATACGCAGTATTTT. This gives the protein CASSLPRSGTDTQYF. The chain couples TRBV14 to TRBJ2-3, with unresolved D. Germline V CDR1 and CDR2: SGHDN, FVKESK. Trimming removed 4 bases at V and 1 base at J, with 12 bases between. CDR3 length: 15 amino acids.

This chain joins TRBV25-1 and TRBJ2-6; TRBD1 or TRBD2 may be the D gene (6 bases each). V lost 4 bases, J lost 1 base, and 14 bases lay in between. The CDR3 runs to 17 residues. Germline V gene sequence: CDR1 MGHDK, CDR2 SYGVNS. The CDR3 coding sequence is TGTGCCAGCAGTGCCGGAGGGGGTCGTTCTGGGGCCAACGTCCTGACTTTC. This translates into CASSAGGGRSGANVLTF. Full variable domain (outside the CDR3, taken from reference TRBV25-1 and TRBJ2-6): EADIYQTPRYLVIGTGKKITLECSQTMGHDKMYWYQQDPGMELHLIHYSYGVNSTEKGDLSSESTVSRIRTEHFPLTLESARPSHTSQYLCASSAGGGRSGANVLTFGAGSRLTVL.

The V and J genes are TRBV7-2 and TRBJ1-5; no clear D gene. Germline V CDR1 and CDR2: SGHTA, FQGNSA. This CDR3 spans 14 amino acids. V was shortened by 1 base and J by 6 bases, with 10 bases between the two germline ends. For the CDR3, the DNA is TGTGCCAGCAGCTTAGTCGGCGGAGTTCAGCCCCAGCATTTT. Its protein is CASSLVGGVQPQHF.